This TCR beta chain was sequenced for a study of response to subunit inactivated influenza vaccine. CDR1 and CDR2 (germline): MNHEY, SMNVEV (reference sequence). There are 13 residues in the CDR3. Trimming at V came to 4 bases and at J to 5 bases, leaving 4 bases not matched to a gene. TCRdb reanalysed the RT-PCR reads using MiXCR and keeps one entry per CDR3 protein. The sample shows roughly 620,000 distinct CDR3 sequences, about 11% of them seen only once. Another study also made use of these data, one on T cells expressing NK-cell markers. This second report adds: It was by 5'RACE template switching with UMIs that TCR beta cDNA was made. The dominant NKG2C+ clonotypes represented 1.0-7.0% of CD8+ T cells in over 5 donors.

The J gene is TRBJ2-7, the V gene TRBV27; 8 bases map to TRBD1. Sequencing used PBMCs from blood, obtained on the day of vaccination. This clonotype was obtained from a man over 45 who received an inactivated influenza vaccine. CDR3 loop: CASSSWTGNEQYF. The CDR3, as DNA: TGTGCCAGCAGTTCATGGACAGGGAACGAGCAGTACTTC.